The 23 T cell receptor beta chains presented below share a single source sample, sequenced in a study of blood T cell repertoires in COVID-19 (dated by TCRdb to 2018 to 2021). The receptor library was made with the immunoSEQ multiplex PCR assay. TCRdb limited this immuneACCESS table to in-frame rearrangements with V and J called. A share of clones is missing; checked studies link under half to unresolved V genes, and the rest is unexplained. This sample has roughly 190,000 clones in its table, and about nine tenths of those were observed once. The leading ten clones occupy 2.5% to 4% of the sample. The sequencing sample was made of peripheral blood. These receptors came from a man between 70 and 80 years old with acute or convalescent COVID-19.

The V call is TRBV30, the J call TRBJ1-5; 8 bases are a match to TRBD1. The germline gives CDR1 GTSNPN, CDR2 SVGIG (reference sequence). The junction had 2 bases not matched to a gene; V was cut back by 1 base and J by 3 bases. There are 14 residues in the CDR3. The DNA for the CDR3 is TGTGCCTGGAGTGCGACAGGGGTCAATCAGCCCCAGCATTTT. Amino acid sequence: CAWSATGVNQPQHF.

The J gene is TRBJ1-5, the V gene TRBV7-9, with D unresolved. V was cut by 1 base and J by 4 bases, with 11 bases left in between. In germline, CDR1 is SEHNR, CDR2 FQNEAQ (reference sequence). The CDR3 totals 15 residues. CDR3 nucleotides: TGTGCCAGCAGCTTAGGTGTAGCGCCAAATCAGCCCCAGCATTTT. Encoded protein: CASSLGVAPNQPQHF.

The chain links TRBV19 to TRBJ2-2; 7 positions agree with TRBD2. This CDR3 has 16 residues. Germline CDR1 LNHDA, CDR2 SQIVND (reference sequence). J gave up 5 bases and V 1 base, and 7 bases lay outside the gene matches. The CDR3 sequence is CASSIASGGGTGELFF. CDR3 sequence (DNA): TGTGCCAGTAGTATAGCTTCGGGAGGCGGTACCGGGGAGCTGTTTTTT.

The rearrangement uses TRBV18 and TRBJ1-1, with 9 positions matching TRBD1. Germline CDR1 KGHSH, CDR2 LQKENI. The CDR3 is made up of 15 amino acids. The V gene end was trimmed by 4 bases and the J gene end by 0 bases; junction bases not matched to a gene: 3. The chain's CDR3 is CASSLGQGMNTEAFF. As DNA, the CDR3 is TGTGCCAGCTCACTGGGACAGGGAATGAACACTGAAGCTTTCTTT.

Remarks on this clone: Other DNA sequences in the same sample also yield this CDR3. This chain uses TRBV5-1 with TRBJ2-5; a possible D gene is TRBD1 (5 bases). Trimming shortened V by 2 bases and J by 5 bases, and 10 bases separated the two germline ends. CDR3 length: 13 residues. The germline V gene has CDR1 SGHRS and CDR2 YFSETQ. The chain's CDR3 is CASSFQGLETQYF. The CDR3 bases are TGCGCCAGCAGCTTTCAGGGTCTGGAGACCCAGTACTTC.

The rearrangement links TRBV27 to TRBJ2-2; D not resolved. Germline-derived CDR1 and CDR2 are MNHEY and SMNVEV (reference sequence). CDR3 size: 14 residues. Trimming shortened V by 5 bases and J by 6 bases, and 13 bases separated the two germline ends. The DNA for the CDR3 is TGTGCCAGCAGTCCAACGCCGGTAGCCGGGGAGCTGTTTTTT. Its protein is CASSPTPVAGELFF.

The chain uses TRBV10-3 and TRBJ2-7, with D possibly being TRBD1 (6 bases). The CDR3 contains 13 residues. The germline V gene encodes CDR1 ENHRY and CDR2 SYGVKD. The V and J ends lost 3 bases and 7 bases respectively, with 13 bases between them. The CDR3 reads CAISDRGTGEQYF. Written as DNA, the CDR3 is TGTGCCATCAGTGACAGGGGAACGGGAGAGCAGTACTTC.

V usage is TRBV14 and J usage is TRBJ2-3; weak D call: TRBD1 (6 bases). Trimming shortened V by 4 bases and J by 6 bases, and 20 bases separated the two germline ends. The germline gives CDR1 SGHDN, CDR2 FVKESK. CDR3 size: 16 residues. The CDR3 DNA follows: TGTGCCAGCAGCCCGACCAGGGGCTATGAAGCGGATACGCAGTATTTT. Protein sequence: CASSPTRGYEADTQYF.

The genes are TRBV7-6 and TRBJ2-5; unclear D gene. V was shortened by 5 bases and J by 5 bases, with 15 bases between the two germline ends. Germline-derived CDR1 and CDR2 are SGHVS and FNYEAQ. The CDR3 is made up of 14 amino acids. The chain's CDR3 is CASSPVVGDETQYF. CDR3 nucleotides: TGTGCCAGCAGCCCGGTCGTTGGAGACGAGACCCAGTACTTC.

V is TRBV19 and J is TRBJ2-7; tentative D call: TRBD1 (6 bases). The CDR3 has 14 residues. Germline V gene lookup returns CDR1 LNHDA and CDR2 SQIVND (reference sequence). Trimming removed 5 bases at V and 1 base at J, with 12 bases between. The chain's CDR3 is CASSQGWGSYEQYF. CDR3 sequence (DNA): TGTGCCAGTAGTCAGGGGTGGGGATCCTACGAGCAGTACTTC.

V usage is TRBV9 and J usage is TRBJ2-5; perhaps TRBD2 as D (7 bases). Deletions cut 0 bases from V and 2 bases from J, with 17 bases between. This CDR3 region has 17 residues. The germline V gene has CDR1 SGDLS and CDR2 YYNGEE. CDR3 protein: CASSVAIGGGPQETQYF. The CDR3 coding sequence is TGTGCCAGCAGCGTAGCAATAGGGGGGGGACCTCAAGAGACCCAGTACTTC.

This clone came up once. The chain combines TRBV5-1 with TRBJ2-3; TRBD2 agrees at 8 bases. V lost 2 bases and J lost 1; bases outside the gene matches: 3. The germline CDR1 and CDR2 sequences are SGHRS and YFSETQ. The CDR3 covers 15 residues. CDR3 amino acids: CASSFPGGGTDTQYF. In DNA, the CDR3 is TGCGCCAGCAGCTTCCCGGGGGGGGGCACAGATACGCAGTATTTT. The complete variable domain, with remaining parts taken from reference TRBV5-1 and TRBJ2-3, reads KAGVTQTPRYLIKTRGQQVTLSCSPISGHRSVSWYQQTPGQGLQFLFEYFSETQRNKGNFPGRFSGRQFSNSRSEMNVSTLELGDSALYLCASSFPGGGTDTQYFGPGTRLTVL.

The CDR3 DNA sequence: TGTGCCAGCAGCAGTCAAGCGGGCGTGGAGACCCAGTACTTC. This codes for CASSSQAGVETQYF. V is TRBV5-4 and J is TRBJ2-5; D possibly corresponds to TRBD2 (6 bases). This CDR3 comprises 14 residues. The germline V gene encodes CDR1 SGHNT and CDR2 YYREEE (reference sequence). Trimming left V 4 bases short and J 5 bases short, with 15 bases between.

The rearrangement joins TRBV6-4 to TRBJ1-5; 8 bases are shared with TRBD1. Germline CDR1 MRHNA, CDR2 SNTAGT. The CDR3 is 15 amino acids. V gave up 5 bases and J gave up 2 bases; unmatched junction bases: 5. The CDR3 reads CASSPTGGGNQPQHF. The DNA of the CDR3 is TGTGCCAGCAGTCCTACAGGGGGTGGCAATCAGCCCCAGCATTTT.

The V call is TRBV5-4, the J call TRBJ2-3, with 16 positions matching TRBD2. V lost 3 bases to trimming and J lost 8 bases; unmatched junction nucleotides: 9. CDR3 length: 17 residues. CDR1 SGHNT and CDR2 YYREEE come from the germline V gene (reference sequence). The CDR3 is CASSSGTSGGARATQYF. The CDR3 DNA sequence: TGTGCCAGCAGCTCCGGGACTAGCGGGGGGGCCAGAGCTACGCAGTATTTT. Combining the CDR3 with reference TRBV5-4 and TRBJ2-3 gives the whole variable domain ETGVTQSPTHLIKTRGQQVTLRCSSQSGHNTVSWYQQALGQGPQFIFQYYREEENGRGNFPPRFSGLQFPNYSSELNVNALELDDSALYLCASSSGTSGGARATQYFGPGTRLTVL.

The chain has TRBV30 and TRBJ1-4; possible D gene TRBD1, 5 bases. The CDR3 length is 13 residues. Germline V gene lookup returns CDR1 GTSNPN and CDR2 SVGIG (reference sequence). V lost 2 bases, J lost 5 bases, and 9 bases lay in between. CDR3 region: CAWSRQPNEKLFF. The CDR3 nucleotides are TGTGCCTGGAGTCGACAGCCCAATGAAAAACTGTTTTTT.

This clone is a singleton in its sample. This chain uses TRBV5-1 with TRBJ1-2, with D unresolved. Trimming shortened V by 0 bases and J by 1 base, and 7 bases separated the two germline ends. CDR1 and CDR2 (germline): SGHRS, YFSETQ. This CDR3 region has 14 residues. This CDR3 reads CASSLVASNYGYTF. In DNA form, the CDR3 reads TGCGCCAGCAGCTTGGTGGCCAGTAACTATGGCTACACCTTC.

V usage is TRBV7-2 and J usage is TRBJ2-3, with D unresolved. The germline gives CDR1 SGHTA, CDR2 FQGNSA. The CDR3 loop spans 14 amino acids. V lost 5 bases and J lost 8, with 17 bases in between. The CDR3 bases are TGTGCCAGCAGCCCCGACACGGCAGTAGGTACGCAGTATTTT. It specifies CASSPDTAVGTQYF.

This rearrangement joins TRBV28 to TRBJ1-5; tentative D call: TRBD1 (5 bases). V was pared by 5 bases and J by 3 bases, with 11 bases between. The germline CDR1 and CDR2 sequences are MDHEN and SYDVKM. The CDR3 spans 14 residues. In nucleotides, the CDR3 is TGTGCCAGCAGTACTCGGGGGTACAATCAGCCCCAGCATTTT. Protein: CASSTRGYNQPQHF.

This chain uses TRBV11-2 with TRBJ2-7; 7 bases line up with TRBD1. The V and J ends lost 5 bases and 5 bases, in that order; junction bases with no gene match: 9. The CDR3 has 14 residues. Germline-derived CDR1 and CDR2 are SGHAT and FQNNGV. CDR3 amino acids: CASSIWTGPDEQYF. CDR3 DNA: TGTGCCAGCAGCATTTGGACAGGCCCGGACGAGCAGTACTTC.

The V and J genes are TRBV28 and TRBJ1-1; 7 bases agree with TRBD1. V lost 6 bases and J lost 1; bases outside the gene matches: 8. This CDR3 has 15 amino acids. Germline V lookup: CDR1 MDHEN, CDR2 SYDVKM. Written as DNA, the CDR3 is TGTGCCAGCAGCACCTACAGGGGACAGAACACTGAAGCTTTCTTT. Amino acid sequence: CASSTYRGQNTEAFF. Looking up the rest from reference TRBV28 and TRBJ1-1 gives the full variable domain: DVKVTQSSRYLVKRTGEKVFLECVQDMDHENMFWYRQDPGLGLRLIYFSYDVKMKEKGDIPEGYSVSREKKERFSLILESASTNQTSMYLCASSTYRGQNTEAFFGQGTRLTVV.

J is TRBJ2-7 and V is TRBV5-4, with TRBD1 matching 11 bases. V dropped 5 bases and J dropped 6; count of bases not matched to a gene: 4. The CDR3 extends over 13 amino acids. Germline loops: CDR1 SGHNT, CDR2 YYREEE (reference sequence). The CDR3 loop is CASSWDRGFEQYF. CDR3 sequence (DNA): TGTGCCAGCAGTTGGGACAGGGGGTTCGAGCAGTACTTC.

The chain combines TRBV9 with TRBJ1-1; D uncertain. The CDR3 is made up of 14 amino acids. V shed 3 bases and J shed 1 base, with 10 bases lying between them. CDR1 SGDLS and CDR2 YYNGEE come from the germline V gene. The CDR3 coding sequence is TGTGCCAGCAGCGCCCTTCGGGAGAACACTGAAGCTTTCTTT. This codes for CASSALRENTEAFF. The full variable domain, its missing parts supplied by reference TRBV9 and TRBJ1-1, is DSGVTQTPKHLITATGQRVTLRCSPRSGDLSVYWYQQSLDQGLQFLIQYYNGEERAKGNILERFSAQQFPDLHSELNLSSLELGDSALYFCASSALRENTEAFFGQGTRLTVV.